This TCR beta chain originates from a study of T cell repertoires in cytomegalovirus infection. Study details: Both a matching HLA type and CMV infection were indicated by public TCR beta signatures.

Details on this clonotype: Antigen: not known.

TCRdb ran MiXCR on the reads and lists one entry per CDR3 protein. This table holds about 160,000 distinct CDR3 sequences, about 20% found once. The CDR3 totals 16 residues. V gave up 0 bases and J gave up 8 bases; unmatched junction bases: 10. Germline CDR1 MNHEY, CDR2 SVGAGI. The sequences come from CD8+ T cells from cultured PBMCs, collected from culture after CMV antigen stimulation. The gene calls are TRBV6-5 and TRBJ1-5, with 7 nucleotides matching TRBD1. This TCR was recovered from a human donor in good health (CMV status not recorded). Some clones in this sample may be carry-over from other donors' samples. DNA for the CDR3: TGTGCCAGCAGTTACTCGAATAGGGGGCCGGGAGAGCCCCAGCATTTT. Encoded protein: CASSYSNRGPGEPQHF.